This T cell receptor beta chain was recorded in a study of Ad26.COV2.S vaccination and SARS-CoV-2 variants (dated by TCRdb to the early 2020s). Regarding the study in general: Vaccine-arm donors came from COV1001, a multicentre, randomized, double-blind, placebo-controlled phase I-IIa trial of Ad26.COV2.S in healthy adults. Dosing of Ad26.COV2.S was intramuscular, at either 5x10^10 or 1x10^11 viral particles, delivered as one shot or as two shots spaced 56 days apart. TCRbeta repertoire sequencing was used to assess the specificity and breadth of SARS-CoV-2-reactive T cell receptors after Ad26.COV2.S vaccination. The TCR-sequenced set comprised approximately 32 samples: roughly 19 Ad26.COV2.S vaccine recipients, 5 placebo recipients and 8 SARS-CoV-2 convalescent individuals. Participants in the trial were split at random into five groups of five each, receiving low-dose or high-dose Ad26.COV2.S once or twice, or else placebo on both occasions. Blinding of investigators to trial group allocation was maintained during experiments and outcome assessment. What the authors observed across the whole study: It was noted by the authors that total T cell responses may have been underestimated by the TCR breadth and depth analyses. The study lacked the statistical power to compare responses across vaccine doses or regimens. Spike-specific TCR breadth was higher in Ad26.COV2.S recipients than in placebo recipients (P = 0.0014). After vaccination, spike-specific CD8+ and CD4+ T cell responses were reported to show substantial breadth. Vaccine and placebo recipients had comparable non-spike TCR breadth, which fits with the vaccine containing only spike.

In light of the paper, this sample's treatment or condition label describes: approximately 18 received Ad26.COV2.S at low or high dose, single or two shots; about 5 received placebo; per-sample allocation not given. Repertoires of vaccine and placebo recipients were sequenced from samples taken on day 63 after the first injection. In Cohort 1b, roughly 26 adults aged 18-55 years were enrolled at a single site in Boston, USA, between 29 July and 7 August 2020. As a vaccine, Ad26.COV2.S was a replication-incompetent adenovirus type 26 vector that expressed a prefusion-stabilized SARS-CoV-2 spike protein derived from the original Wuhan strain. CDR1 is given as KGHSH and CDR2 as LQKENI, both from the germline V gene. The CDR3 goes from the cysteine to the phenylalanine over 14 residues. Here the CDR3 DNA is all that survives: 42 bases in frame from base 1. The V and J ends are trimmed by 5 bases and 3 bases, leaving 12 bases between them.

As regards this clone: The antigen it recognizes is unknown. Per-base qualities were not stored, and no clone one base away is much larger.

The immunoSEQ Assay was the method used to sequence TCRbeta CDR3 regions. After extraction, genomic DNA underwent amplification by bias-controlled multiplex PCR, followed by high-throughput sequencing. Per the original workflow: Collapsing and filtering of sequences were performed to quantify the absolute abundance of each unique TCRbeta CDR3 region. T cell fraction was estimated by normalizing TCRbeta template counts to usable DNA, which was measured by amplifying reference genes present in all nucleated cells. Repertoire TCRs were annotated as SARS-CoV-2-specific by exact matching of V gene, CDR3 amino acid sequence and J gene to a known reactive TCR set. The reference SARS-CoV-2 TCR set was derived from MIRA and filtered for enrichment in COVID-19-positive ImmuneCODE repertoires, a step that removed public or cross-reactive TCRs. Using the MIRA antigens, annotated TCRs were further analysed by specific ORF or by position within an ORF. Breadth was defined as the number of annotated unique rearrangements divided by the total number of unique productive rearrangements, and depth was defined as the summed frequency of the annotated unique rearrangements. Two-sided Wilcoxon rank-sum tests were used to compare TCR breadth between groups. Held by TCRdb, this immuneACCESS table contains in-frame sequences only and omits some clones. Under half of the omission traces to an unresolved V gene where checked; the cause of the rest is unknown. V and J calls and clone size are copied from that table; D and trimming were computed from the DNA. In all, the sample holds over 450,000 clones, and 80% to 90% of those were seen once. Clones ranked in the top ten supply over 1.5% of the sample.

The specimen comprised peripheral blood, sampled in a trial of Ad26.COV2.S vaccine versus placebo. The chain uses TRBV18 and TRBJ2-3, and the D gene may be TRBD1, 5 bases matching. This receptor was identified in a person aged 18-60 years who received the Ad26.COV2.S COVID-19 vaccine or a placebo. The DNA sequence is as follows: TGTGCCAGCTCAACAGGTCGAAAGACAGATACGCAGTATTTT. Translation gives CASSTGRKTDTQYF.